This is a list of T cell receptor beta chains from one sample in a study of T cell repertoires in cytomegalovirus infection. One entry per CDR3 protein results from TCRdb running MiXCR on the reads. In the table there are some 170,000 distinct CDR3 sequences, approximately 18% of which are singletons. Sequencing used CD8+ T cells from PBMCs. The receptors stem from a human donor in good health (CMV status not recorded). Some clones in this sample may be carry-over from other donors' samples. The CDR3 runs from the conserved cysteine through the conserved F or W. The D gene is left open where the match is weak.

>TRBD1|TRBJ1-6|TRBV12-3/TRBV12-4
CASSTDRGNSPLHF
>TRBD1|TRBJ1-2|TRBV24-1
CATSAGTGYNYGYTF
>-|TRBJ2-5|TRBV12-3/TRBV12-4
CASSWGIQETQYF
>-|TRBJ2-3|TRBV14
CASSPRRERRTDTQYF
>TRBD1|TRBJ2-2|TRBV25-1
CASSGSPGQGVPPANTGELFF
>TRBD1|TRBJ1-1|TRBV20-1
CSARGRQGANTEAFF
>TRBD2|TRBJ2-5|TRBV28
CASTLTSNKETQYF
>TRBD1|TRBJ2-7|TRBV6-6
CASRADRGYEQYF
>TRBD2|TRBJ2-2|TRBV28
CASKTPGRGVRTGELFF
>-|TRBJ1-1|TRBV15
CATSTRTEREAFF
>-|TRBJ2-7|TRBV7-6
CASSLVGPGDEQYF
>-|TRBJ1-4|TRBV27
CASSLSGLTNEKLFF
>TRBD1|TRBJ2-5|TRBV7-6
CASSRRDRAQETQYF
>-|TRBJ1-6|TRBV11-2
CASSFGYNSPLHF
>-|TRBJ1-1|TRBV11-2
CASSSKEGIREAFF
>TRBD1|TRBJ1-1|TRBV9
CASSGQGGEAFF
>-|TRBJ2-2|TRBV7-2
CASSSTPWGLFF
>-|TRBJ1-1|TRBV6-2/TRBV6-3
CASSQTGRPSTEAFF
>-|TRBJ2-1|TRBV14
CASSQGEVVQFF
>-|TRBJ2-4|TRBV7-9
CASTPGGSGTAFIQYF
>-|TRBJ2-5|TRBV6-5
CASRARQETQYF
>TRBD1|TRBJ2-4|TRBV4-1
CASSQEGQGGPKNIQYF
>-|TRBJ1-1|TRBV4-1
CASSQELTVMNTEAFF
>TRBD1|TRBJ1-5|TRBV2
CASSEGKQGAWGNQPQHF
>-|TRBJ2-7|TRBV7-6
CASSLERTSYEQYF
>-|TRBJ2-7|TRBV10-3
CAISDRGYEQYF
>-|TRBJ1-5|TRBV28
CASSFPTLGGAESQPQHF
>-|TRBJ1-2|TRBV4-1
CASSSTRVKEDGYTF
>-|TRBJ2-1|TRBV5-1
CASSLGEIEQFF
>TRBD1|TRBJ1-2|TRBV3-1
CASSPRDRARGYTF
>TRBD2|TRBJ2-1|TRBV3-1
CASSQGLAGGREQFF
>-|TRBJ2-2|TRBV4-3
CASSHEETGELFF
>-|TRBJ1-3|TRBV10-3
CAILVGAPGNTIYF
>TRBD2|TRBJ2-1|TRBV24-1
CATSDPRGAAPNEQFF
>-|TRBJ2-5|TRBV7-9
CASSLGLSQETQYF
>TRBD1|TRBJ1-3|TRBV6-2/TRBV6-3
CASSFPGQGFSGNTIYF
>TRBD1|TRBJ2-2|TRBV6-5
CASSPGTGFTVTGELFF
>TRBD1|TRBJ2-5|TRBV7-2
CASSWDRGGETQYF
>TRBD1|TRBJ2-7|TRBV10-3
CAISEAGGEYEQYF
>TRBD2|TRBJ2-3|TRBV7-9
CASSGGLADPVSTDTQYF
>-|TRBJ1-5|TRBV4-1
CASSHPSGGGQPQHF
>-|TRBJ1-1|TRBV15
CATTYNRATEAFF
>-|TRBJ1-2|TRBV4-2
CASSFTVPNTGYTF